What follows are 14 T cell receptor beta chains derived from one specimen sequenced in a study of patients and donors after allogeneic stem cell transplantation (dated by TCRdb to the early 2020s). Preparation of the library involved RT-PCR. For sequencing, a NextSeq 550 was employed. TCRdb applied fastp at Q25 and MiXCR to the public reads, then kept only in-frame beta chains. When rows share a CDR3 protein, they turn into one entry using the most common DNA and genes. The sample data list about 96,000 distinct CDR3 sequences, and approximately 49% of these were observed just once. Of the sample, roughly three fifths falls within the top ten clones. Sequenced sample: blood, either unsorted or a sorted T cell fraction (not recorded which). The receptors were sampled from a human donor who was either an allogeneic HSCT recipient or a stem cell or donor lymphocyte infusion donor (not recorded which). It is not recorded whose cells these are; they may come from a transplant donor.

The chain has TRBV7-9 and TRBJ1-5; maybe TRBD1 (6 bases). V was trimmed by 5 bases and J by 4 bases, leaving 9 bases between them. This CDR3 has 13 residues. Germline CDR1 SEHNR, CDR2 FQNEAQ (reference sequence). CDR3 region: CASSKDSNQPQHF. For the CDR3, the DNA is TGTGCCAGCAGCAAGGACAGTAATCAGCCCCAGCATTTT.

This chain joins TRBV25-1 and TRBJ1-1; 9 bases match TRBD1. The length of the CDR3 is 14 residues. J gave up 3 bases and V 4 bases, and 3 bases lay outside the gene matches. The V gene's germline CDR1 is MGHDK and CDR2 SYGVNS. The CDR3: CASSGDRGYTEAFF. In DNA form, the CDR3 reads TGTGCCAGCAGTGGTGACAGGGGGTACACTGAAGCTTTCTTT.

CDR3 sequence reads: CASSLVGRSMNTEAFF. The CDR3 DNA reads as TGCGCCAGCAGCTTGGTTGGACGGAGCATGAACACTGAAGCTTTCTTT. This rearrangement joins TRBV5-1 to TRBJ1-1, with unresolved D. Germline CDR1 and CDR2: SGHRS and YFSETQ. With 0 bases removed from V and 0 bases from J, the gap between germline ends came to 12 bases. The CDR3 covers 16 residues.

The V gene is TRBV20-1, the J gene TRBJ1-6; D remains unclear. CDR1 is DFQATT, CDR2 SNEGSKA, per germline (reference sequence). V was trimmed by 5 bases and J by 3 bases, leaving 14 bases between them. CDR3 length: 15 residues. The chain's CDR3 is CSALPLGVYNSPLHF. The CDR3 DNA reads as TGCAGTGCTCTCCCCCTGGGCGTCTATAATTCACCCCTCCACTTT.

The J gene is TRBJ1-5, the V gene TRBV10-3, with TRBD1 matching over 8 bases. From germline, CDR1 is ENHRY and CDR2 SYGVKD. V lost 10 bases and J lost 0; bases outside the gene matches: 2. CDR3 length equals 13 residues. The CDR3 region is CATTGDSNQPQHF. In nucleotides, the CDR3 is TGTGCCACGACAGGGGATAGCAATCAGCCCCAGCATTTT.

J is TRBJ2-4 and V is TRBV25-1, with 8 bases fitting TRBD2. Germline trimming cut 7 bases from V and 7 bases from J; bases unmatched to any gene: 6. Per germline, CDR1 MGHDK and CDR2 SYGVNS. This CDR3 comprises 13 residues. The CDR3 coding sequence is TGTGCCAGCAACGCGCGGGAGGATAACATTCAGTACTTC. Protein: CASNAREDNIQYF.

The chain recombines TRBV4-3 with TRBJ1-2; D gene unclear. This CDR3 is 15 amino acids long. V gave up 0 bases and J gave up 2 bases, with 10 bases separating them. Germline CDR1 reads LGHNA; CDR2 reads YSLEER. The CDR3 nucleotides read TGCGCCAGCAGCCAAGATTCGGCAGTCAACTATGGCTACACCTTC. Its translation: CASSQDSAVNYGYTF.

The chain uses TRBV12-3 or TRBV12-4 and TRBJ2-6, with 9 bases fitting TRBD1. The V segment lost 2 bases and the J segment 2 bases; nucleotides outside the gene matches: 7. The length of the CDR3 is 18 residues. CDR3 nucleotides: TGTGCCAGCAGTTTATATCGACAGGGGGGAACTGGGGCCAACGTCCTGACTTTC. Protein sequence: CASSLYRQGGTGANVLTF.

This clonotype was seen a handful of times. The chain uses TRBV29-1 and TRBJ1-1; D uncertain. Trimming shortened V by 4 bases and J by 5 bases, and 14 bases separated the two germline ends. Germline CDR1 reads SQVTM; CDR2 reads ANQGSEA. The CDR3 contains 13 residues. The CDR3 DNA is TGCAGCGTTGTTGGTTCGGGAGGGACTGAAGCTTTCTTT. As protein: CSVVGSGGTEAFF.

The V gene is TRBV4-2, the J gene TRBJ1-2; D remains ambiguous. Trimming took 4 bases from V and 8 from J, leaving 14 bases between them. The CDR3 length is 13 residues. Per germline, CDR1 LGHNA and CDR2 YNFKEQ. CDR3 residues: CASSPPFREGYTF. Written as DNA, the CDR3 is TGTGCCAGCAGCCCTCCTTTTAGGGAGGGCTACACCTTC.

This clonotype was seen more than once but under ten times. The genes are TRBV12-3 or TRBV12-4 and TRBJ1-5; D is ambiguous. Trimming pared 4 bases from V and 9 bases from J, leaving 13 bases between. CDR3 length: 13 amino acids. CDR3 sequence: CASSWRSHRPQHF. The CDR3 DNA follows: TGTGCCAGCAGTTGGAGGTCCCACCGGCCCCAGCATTTT.

The CDR3 region has the DNA TGCGCCAGCAGCCAACGCGGCCCCAGCTCCTACAATGAGCAGTTCTTC. Protein sequence: CASSQRGPSSYNEQFF. The chain links TRBV4-3 to TRBJ2-1; unclear D gene. The CDR3 runs 16 residues. Trimming pared 2 bases from V and 0 bases from J, leaving 11 bases between. In germline, CDR1 is LGHNA, CDR2 YSLEER.

The chain recombines TRBV29-1 with TRBJ1-2; D remains unclear. V was cut by 4 bases and J by 0 bases, with 9 bases left in between. CDR1 SQVTM and CDR2 ANQGSEA come from the germline V gene. This CDR3 comprises 13 residues. The CDR3 is CSVAAMTNYGYTF. The CDR3 DNA reads as TGCAGCGTTGCGGCTATGACTAACTATGGCTACACCTTC.

The rearrangement joins TRBV30 to TRBJ1-1; D is undetermined. CDR1 GTSNPN and CDR2 SVGIG come from the germline V gene (reference sequence). The CDR3 has 13 amino acids. Trimming removed 3 bases at V and 1 base at J, with 9 bases between. The CDR3 sequence: CAWRTDGNTEAFF. The CDR3 DNA follows: TGTGCCTGGAGGACGGACGGGAACACTGAAGCTTTCTTT.